This T cell receptor beta chain was retrieved from a study of vaccination and CD4 T cells after COVID-19. For the study at large: Nasal swab PCR detected SARS-CoV-2 in convalescent patients, who comprised under ten mild cases and one severe case. Two of the convalescents were Hispanic, and the group consisted of six males and four females.

Between the trimmed V and J ends, which lost 5 bases and 1 base, there was a span of 8 bases. CDR3 size: 13 residues. Germline values: CDR1 SEHNR, CDR2 FQNEAQ (reference sequence). Study-level points and caveats: Post-vaccination reactive clonotypes (median around 40) did not differ significantly from post-infection (about 21).

As for time point: late sampling 161 to 241 days after vaccination in a few convalescent patients. Positive PCR tests were logged from March through December 2020, ahead of US Alpha, Beta and Delta variants. TCRdb passed the PCR reads through MiXCR, listing each CDR3 protein once. There are some 29,000 distinct CDR3 sequences in the sample; roughly 50% occur only once, and 5.5% to 7.5% lies in the top ten. In regard to this clonotype: The antigen is not known.

The sequencing used CD4+ T cells from blood, collected about 7 months after SARS-CoV-2 vaccination. J is TRBJ1-1 and V is TRBV7-9; D is unclear. This clonotype originated in a human donor who had recovered from COVID-19. The chain's CDR3 is CASSIDGNTEAFF. CDR3 sequence (DNA): TGTGCCAGCAGCATTGATGGGAACACTGAAGCTTTCTTT. Full variable domain (remainder filled in from reference TRBV7-9 and TRBJ1-1): DTGVSQNPRHKITKRGQNVTFRCDPISEHNRLYWYRQTLGQGPEFLTYFQNEAQLEKSRLLSDRFSAERPKGSFSTLEIQRTEQGDSAMYLCASSIDGNTEAFFGQGTRLTVV.